This TCR beta chain originates from a study of blood T cells in healthy people across ages (dated by TCRdb to 2015 to 2017). In terms of the full investigation: Template switching captured roughly one uniquely barcoded TCR beta cDNA molecule per two T cells in model experiments. Using deep sequencing normalized with unique cDNA molecular identifiers, the study measured how TCR beta repertoire diversity changes with age. The donors were split into four age groups: young (average about 16 years), middle-aged (roughly 42), aged (approximately 60) and long-lived (over 80). To avoid experimental bias, donors of different ages were randomly spread across the sequencing lanes. For two donors (one aged 18 to 30 and one aged 80 or older), the study analyzed two additional independent replicas of 1 million unique cDNA reads from the same blood draw.

Paper-wide results and their limitations: Estimates of total diversity based on one million sequenced T cells were regarded as lower bounds and as underestimates. Donor CMV infection status was unknown, potentially confounding age-related changes in expanded clonotypes. Because profiling used bulk unsorted PBMCs, naive and antigen-experienced compartments could not be compared conclusively. Compared with the aged group, the long-lived group had more naive CD4+ T cells, fewer expanded clones and increased TCR diversity, suggesting age selection. Observed TCR beta diversity correlated strongly with the percentage of naive T cells measured by flow cytometry. Observed TCR beta diversity per million T cells fell roughly linearly with age, and a significant reduction was already apparent by age roughly 40.

This clonotype has more than one count but fewer than ten. Its antigen remains unidentified. Per-nucleotide qualities are absent, and no much larger clonotype sits a single base away. The library was built by means of 5' RACE. The sample was run on an Illumina HiSeq 2500. A second 7 to 11 cycle PCR used a sample-barcoded 5' primer and a J-beta primer mix. A template-switch 5' adaptor carrying 12 random nucleotides introduced a unique molecular identifier onto each TCR beta cDNA molecule. Each sample yielded at least 3 million CDR3-containing paired-end reads. First-strand cDNA was synthesized from all RNA with the Mint cDNA synthesis kit, primed by a TRBC-specific oligonucleotide. After uracil-DNA glycosylase treatment, a first 18-cycle PCR used universal primers M1SS and BC2_uni_R on all cDNA. The published analysis was carried out like this. Normalization of each sample was performed by random selection of 1 million high-quality reads, each carrying a distinct molecular identifier. Instead of being binned into consensus sequences, reads with shared molecular identifiers were discarded. MiTCR, run with a Q25 quality threshold and the strictest error-elimination algorithm, handled CDR3 identification, clonotype clustering and error correction. A nonparametric unseen species model with Euler transformation was used to estimate lower-bound total TCR beta diversity. TCRdb handled the public reads itself, with Q25 trimming in fastp and clone calling in MiXCR, and kept productive beta chains. Identical CDR3 protein sequences are pooled into one entry, listed with their most common genes and DNA. The V and J calls here are based on TCRdb, not the publication. Across this sample there are approximately 730,000 distinct CDR3 sequences, with about 53% seen only once. In total, the top ten clones hold 40% to 50% of the sample.

The donors were a few dozen Caucasian individuals from Russia, aged 6 to 90 years, who were systemically healthy. Ten milliliters of peripheral blood were drawn from each donor into EDTA-treated Vacutainer tubes. PBMCs were isolated by Ficoll-Paque density-gradient centrifugation, with at least 7 million obtained per sample. Total RNA was extracted from PBMCs with Trizol reagent, with at least 5 micrograms obtained per sample. For every donor, flow cytometry on a PBMC aliquot measured the percentage of naive CD45RAhigh/CD27high T cells. Including the terminal cysteine and phenylalanine, the CDR3 comprises 16 residues. The read is trimmed to its CDR3 DNA, 48 bases read in frame from base 1. V is cut back by 4 bases and J by 3 bases, with 12 bases in the junction unmatched. The CDR1 and CDR2 encoded by the germline V gene (reference sequence) are SEHNR and FQNEAQ.

Material: blood. The sequence derives from a man aged 80 or over in good health. In this chain, TRBV7-9 is recombined with TRBJ2-7; 7 junctional bases match TRBD2. The nucleotides read TGTGCCAGCAGCTCCTCGGCGGAGCGGGGTCACTACGAGCAGTACTTC. This translates into CASSSSAERGHYEQYF.